Sequencing of this T cell receptor beta chain was carried out in a study of human T cells and chemical hapten exposure. Germline CDR1 and CDR2: SQVTM and ANQGSEA. The CDR3 has 15 amino acids. The V and J ends lost 7 bases and 2 bases respectively, with 19 bases between them. MiXCR, run by TCRdb on the RACE reads, gives a single entry per CDR3 protein. The table has roughly 200,000 distinct CDR3 sequences, 24% seen once. Time point in this sample: patch test 3, about 24 weeks after DPC sensitization. Stated treatment: therapeutic diphenylcyclopropenone sensitization with weekly scalp DPC. The TCR comes from a woman in her thirties or forties with alopecia areata. Some clones in this sample may be carry-over from other donors' samples. The chain combines TRBV29-1 with TRBJ2-3; D is uncertain. The sequences come from whole blood, collected in connection with sensitization to the hapten diphenylcyclopropenone (DPC). CDR3 DNA sequence: TGCAGCGGACGTAGGATCGGCGGTTACACAGATACGCAGTATTTT. This encodes CSGRRIGGYTDTQYF.